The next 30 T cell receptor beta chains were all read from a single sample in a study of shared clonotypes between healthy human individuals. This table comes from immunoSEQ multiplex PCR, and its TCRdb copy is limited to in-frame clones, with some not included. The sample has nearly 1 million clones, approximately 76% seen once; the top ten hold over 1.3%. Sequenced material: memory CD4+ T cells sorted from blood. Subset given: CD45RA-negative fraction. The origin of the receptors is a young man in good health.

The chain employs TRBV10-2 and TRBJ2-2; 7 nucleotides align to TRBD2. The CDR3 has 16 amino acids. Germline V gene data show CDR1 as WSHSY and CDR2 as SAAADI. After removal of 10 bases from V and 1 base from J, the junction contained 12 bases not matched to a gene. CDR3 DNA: TGCGCCACCGATCCCTCTAGCGGACTGAACACCGGGGAGCTGTTTTTT. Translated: CATDPSSGLNTGELFF.

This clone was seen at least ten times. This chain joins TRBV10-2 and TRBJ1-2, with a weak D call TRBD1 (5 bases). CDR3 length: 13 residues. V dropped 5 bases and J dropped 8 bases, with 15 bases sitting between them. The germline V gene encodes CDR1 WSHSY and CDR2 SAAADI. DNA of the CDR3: TGCGCCAGCAGTCCGGGGGGACGAGAAGGCTACACCTTC. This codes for CASSPGGREGYTF.

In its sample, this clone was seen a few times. As DNA, the CDR3 is TGTGCCAGCAGTGTAGGGATAGTTGTGGCGCAGTATTTT. Its protein is CASSVGIVVAQYF. The chain carries TRBV2 and TRBJ2-3; D not certain. CDR1 is SNHLY and CDR2 is FYNNEI in the germline V gene. CDR3 size: 13 residues. V was trimmed by 4 bases and J by 10 bases, leaving 15 bases between them.

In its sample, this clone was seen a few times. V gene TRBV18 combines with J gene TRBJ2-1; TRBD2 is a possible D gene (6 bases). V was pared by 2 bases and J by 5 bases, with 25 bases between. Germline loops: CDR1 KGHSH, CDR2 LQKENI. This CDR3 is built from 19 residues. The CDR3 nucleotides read TGTGCCAGCTCACCAACCCTAGTGGGTAGCGGACCAAATAACAATGAGCAGTTCTTC. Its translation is CASSPTLVGSGPNNNEQFF.

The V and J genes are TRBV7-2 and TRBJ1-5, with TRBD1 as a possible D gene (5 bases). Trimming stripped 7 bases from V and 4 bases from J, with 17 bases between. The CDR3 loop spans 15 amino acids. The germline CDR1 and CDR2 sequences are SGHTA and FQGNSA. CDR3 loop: CASNMGDSTNQPQHF. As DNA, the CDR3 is TGTGCCAGCAACATGGGGGATAGCACTAATCAGCCCCAGCATTTT.

CDR3 sequence (DNA): TGTGCCAGCAGCCCAGTGGGTTTGGAGCAGTACTTC. Translation: CASSPVGLEQYF. This chain joins TRBV6-6 and TRBJ2-7, with D unresolved. The germline gives CDR1 MNHNY, CDR2 SVGAGI (reference sequence). Trimming left V 6 bases short and J 7 bases short, with 13 bases between. The length of the CDR3 is 12 residues.

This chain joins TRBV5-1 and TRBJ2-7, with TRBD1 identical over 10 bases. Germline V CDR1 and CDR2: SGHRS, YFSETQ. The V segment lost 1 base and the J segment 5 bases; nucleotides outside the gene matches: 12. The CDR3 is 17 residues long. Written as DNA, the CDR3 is TGCGCCAGCAGCTTGAATTATGGGACAGGGGCAAAAAACGAGCAGTACTTC. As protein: CASSLNYGTGAKNEQYF.

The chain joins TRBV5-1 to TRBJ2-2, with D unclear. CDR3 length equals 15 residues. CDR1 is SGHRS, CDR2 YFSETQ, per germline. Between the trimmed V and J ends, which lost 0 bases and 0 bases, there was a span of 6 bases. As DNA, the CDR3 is TGCGCCAGCAGCTTGGCCGTCTCGAACACCGGGGAGCTGTTTTTT. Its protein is CASSLAVSNTGELFF. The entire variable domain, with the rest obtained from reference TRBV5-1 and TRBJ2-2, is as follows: KAGVTQTPRYLIKTRGQQVTLSCSPISGHRSVSWYQQTPGQGLQFLFEYFSETQRNKGNFPGRFSGRQFSNSRSEMNVSTLELGDSALYLCASSLAVSNTGELFFGEGSRLTVL.

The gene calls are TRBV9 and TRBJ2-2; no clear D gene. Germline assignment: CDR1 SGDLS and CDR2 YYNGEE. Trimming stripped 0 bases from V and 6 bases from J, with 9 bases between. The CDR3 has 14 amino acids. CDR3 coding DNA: TGTGCCAGCAGCGTAGCTGTGTTTTCCGGGGAGCTGTTTTTT. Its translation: CASSVAVFSGELFF.

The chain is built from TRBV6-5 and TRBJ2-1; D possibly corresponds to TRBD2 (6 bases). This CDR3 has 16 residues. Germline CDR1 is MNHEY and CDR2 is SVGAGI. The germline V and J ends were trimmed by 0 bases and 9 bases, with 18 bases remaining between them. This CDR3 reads CASSYSGGLQRSEQFF. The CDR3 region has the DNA TGTGCCAGCAGTTACTCGGGGGGACTCCAGAGGAGTGAGCAGTTCTTC.

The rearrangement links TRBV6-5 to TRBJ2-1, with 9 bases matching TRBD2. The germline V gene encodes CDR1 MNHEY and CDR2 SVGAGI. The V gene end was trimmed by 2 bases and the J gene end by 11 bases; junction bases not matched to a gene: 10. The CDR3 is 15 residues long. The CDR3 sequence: CASSYEAGLAPKQFF. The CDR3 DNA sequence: TGTGCCAGCAGTTACGAGGCGGGACTAGCCCCGAAGCAGTTCTTC.

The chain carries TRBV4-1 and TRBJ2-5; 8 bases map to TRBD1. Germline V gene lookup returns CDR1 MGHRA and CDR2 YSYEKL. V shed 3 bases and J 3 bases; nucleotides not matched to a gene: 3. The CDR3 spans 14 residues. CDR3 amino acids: CASSHPDREETQYF. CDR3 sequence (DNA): TGCGCCAGCAGCCACCCGGACAGGGAAGAGACCCAGTACTTC.

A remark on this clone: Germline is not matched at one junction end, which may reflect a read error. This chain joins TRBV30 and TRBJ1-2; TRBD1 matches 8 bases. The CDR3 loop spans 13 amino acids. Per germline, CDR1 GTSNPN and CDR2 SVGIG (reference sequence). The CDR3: CAWSVQGAVPAAF. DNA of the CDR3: TGTGCCTGGAGTGTGCAGGGGGCGGTCCCCGCCGCCTTC.

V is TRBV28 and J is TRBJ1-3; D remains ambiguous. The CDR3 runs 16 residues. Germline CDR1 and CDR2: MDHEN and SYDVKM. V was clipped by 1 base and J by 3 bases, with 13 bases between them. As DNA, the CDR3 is TGTGCCAGCAGTTTATCGGGAGGGAGTGGTGGAAACACCATATATTTT. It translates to CASSLSGGSGGNTIYF.

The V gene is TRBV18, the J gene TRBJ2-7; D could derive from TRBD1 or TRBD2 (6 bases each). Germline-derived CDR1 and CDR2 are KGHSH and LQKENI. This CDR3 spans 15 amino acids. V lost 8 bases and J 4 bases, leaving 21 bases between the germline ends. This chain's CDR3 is CASTFTGEGGYEQYF. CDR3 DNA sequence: TGTGCCAGCACCTTCACCGGAGAGGGGGGTTACGAGCAGTACTTC.

CDR3 amino acids: CASSIYRGTEQFF. Here the CDR3 DNA reads TGTGCCAGCAGCATATACAGGGGAACTGAGCAGTTCTTC. The rearrangement joins TRBV9 to TRBJ2-1, with 7 bases identical to TRBD1. Germline V gene lookup returns CDR1 SGDLS and CDR2 YYNGEE. The CDR3 is made up of 13 amino acids. The ends lost 4 bases at V and 9 bases at J; junction bases unmatched: 7.

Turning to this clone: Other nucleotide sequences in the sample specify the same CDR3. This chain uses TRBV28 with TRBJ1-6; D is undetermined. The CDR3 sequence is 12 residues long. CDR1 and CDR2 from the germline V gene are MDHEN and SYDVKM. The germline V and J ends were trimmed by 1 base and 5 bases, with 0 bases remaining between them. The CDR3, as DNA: TGTGCCAGCAGTTTATATAATTCACCCCTCCACTTT. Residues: CASSLYNSPLHF.

This chain's CDR3 is CASSQEGAGNTEAFF. CDR3 bases: TGCGCCAGCAGCCAAGAGGGGGCAGGGAACACTGAAGCTTTCTTT. V gene TRBV4-1 combines with J gene TRBJ1-1; TRBD1 might be the D (6 bases). With 0 bases removed from V and 1 base from J, the gap between germline ends came to 9 bases. Germline V gives CDR1 MGHRA, CDR2 YSYEKL. The CDR3 length is 15 residues.

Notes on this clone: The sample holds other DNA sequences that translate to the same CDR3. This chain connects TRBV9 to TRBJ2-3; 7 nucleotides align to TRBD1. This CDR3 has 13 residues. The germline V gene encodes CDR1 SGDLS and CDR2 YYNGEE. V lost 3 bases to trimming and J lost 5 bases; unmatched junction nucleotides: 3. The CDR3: CASSARDRDTQYF. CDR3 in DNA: TGTGCCAGCAGCGCCCGGGACAGAGATACGCAGTATTTT.

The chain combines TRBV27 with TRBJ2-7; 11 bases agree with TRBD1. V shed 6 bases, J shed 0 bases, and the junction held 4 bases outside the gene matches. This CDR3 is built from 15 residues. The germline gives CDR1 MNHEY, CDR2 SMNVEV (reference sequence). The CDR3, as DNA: TGTGCCAGCAGACAGGGGACAGGGGGCTCCTACGAGCAGTACTTC. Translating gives CASRQGTGGSYEQYF.

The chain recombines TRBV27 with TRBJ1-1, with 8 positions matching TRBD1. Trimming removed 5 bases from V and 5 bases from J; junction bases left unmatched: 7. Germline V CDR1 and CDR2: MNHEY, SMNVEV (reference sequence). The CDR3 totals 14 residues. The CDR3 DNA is TGTGCCAGCAGTCCCCGTCAGGGGGCGACTGAAGCTTTCTTT. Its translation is CASSPRQGATEAFF.

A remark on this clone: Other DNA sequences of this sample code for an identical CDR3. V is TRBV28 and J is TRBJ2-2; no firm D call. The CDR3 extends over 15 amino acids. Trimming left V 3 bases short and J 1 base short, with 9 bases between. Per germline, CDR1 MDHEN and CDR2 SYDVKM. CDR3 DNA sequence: TGTGCCAGCAGTTTCCTCAGGCGGAACACCGGGGAGCTGTTTTTT. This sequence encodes CASSFLRRNTGELFF.

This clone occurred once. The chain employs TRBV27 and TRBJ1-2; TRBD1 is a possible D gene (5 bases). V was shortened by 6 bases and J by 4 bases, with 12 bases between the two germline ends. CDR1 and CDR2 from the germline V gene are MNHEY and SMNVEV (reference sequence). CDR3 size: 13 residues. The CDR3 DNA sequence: TGTGCCAGCAGCTTTCAGGGCCCCTATGGCTACACCTTC. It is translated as CASSFQGPYGYTF.

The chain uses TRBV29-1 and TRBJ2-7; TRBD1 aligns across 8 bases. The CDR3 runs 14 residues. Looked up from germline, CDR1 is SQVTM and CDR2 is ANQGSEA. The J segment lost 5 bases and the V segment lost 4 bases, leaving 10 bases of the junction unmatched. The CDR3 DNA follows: TGCAGCGTTGGGACGGCGACAGGGGCCCACGAGCAGTACTTC. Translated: CSVGTATGAHEQYF.

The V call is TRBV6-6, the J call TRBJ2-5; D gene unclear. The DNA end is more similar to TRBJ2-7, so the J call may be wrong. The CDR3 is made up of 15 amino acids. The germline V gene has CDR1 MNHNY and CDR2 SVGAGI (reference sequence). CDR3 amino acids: CASSPGTAITYEQYF. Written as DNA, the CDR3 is TGTGCCAGCAGTCCAGGCACAGCTATCACCTACGAGCAGTACTTC.

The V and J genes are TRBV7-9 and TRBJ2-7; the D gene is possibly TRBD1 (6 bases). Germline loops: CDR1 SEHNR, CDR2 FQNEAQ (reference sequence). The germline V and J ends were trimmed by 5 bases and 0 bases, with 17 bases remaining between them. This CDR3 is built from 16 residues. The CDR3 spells CASSPDRFPYSYEQYF. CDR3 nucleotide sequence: TGTGCCAGCAGCCCCGACAGGTTCCCTTACTCCTACGAGCAGTACTTC. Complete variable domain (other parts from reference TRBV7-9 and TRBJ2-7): DTGVSQNPRHKITKRGQNVTFRCDPISEHNRLYWYRQTLGQGPEFLTYFQNEAQLEKSRLLSDRFSAERPKGSFSTLEIQRTEQGDSAMYLCASSPDRFPYSYEQYFGPGTRLTVT.

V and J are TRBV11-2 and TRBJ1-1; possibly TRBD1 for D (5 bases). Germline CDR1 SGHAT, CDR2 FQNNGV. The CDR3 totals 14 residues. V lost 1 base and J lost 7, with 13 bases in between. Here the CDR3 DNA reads TGTGCCAGCAGCTTAGTGATAGGGCAGGGTGAAGCTTTCTTT. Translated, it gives CASSLVIGQGEAFF. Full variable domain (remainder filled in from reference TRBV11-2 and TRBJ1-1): EAGVAQSPRYKIIEKRQSVAFWCNPISGHATLYWYQQILGQGPKLLIQFQNNGVVDDSQLPKDRFSAERLKGVDSTLKIQPAKLEDSAVYLCASSLVIGQGEAFFGQGTRLTVV.

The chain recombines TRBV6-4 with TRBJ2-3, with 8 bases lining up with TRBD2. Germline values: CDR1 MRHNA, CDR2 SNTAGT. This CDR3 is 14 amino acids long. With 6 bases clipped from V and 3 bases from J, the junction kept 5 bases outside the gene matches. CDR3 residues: CASSPTSVTDTQYF. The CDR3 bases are TGTGCCAGCAGCCCGACTAGCGTGACAGATACGCAGTATTTT.

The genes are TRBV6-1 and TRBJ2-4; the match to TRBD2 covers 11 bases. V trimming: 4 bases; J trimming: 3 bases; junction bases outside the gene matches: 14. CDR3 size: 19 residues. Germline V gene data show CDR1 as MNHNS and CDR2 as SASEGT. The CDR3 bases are TGTGCCAGCAGTGTCACTAGCGGGAGAATGGTGGTGGTCAAAAACATTCAGTACTTC. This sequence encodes CASSVTSGRMVVVKNIQYF.

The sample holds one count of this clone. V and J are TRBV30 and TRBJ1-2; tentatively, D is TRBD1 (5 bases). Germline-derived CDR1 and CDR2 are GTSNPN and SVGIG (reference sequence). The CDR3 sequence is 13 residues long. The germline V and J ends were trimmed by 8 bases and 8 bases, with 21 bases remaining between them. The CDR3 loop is CALAIDGGGGYTF. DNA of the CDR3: TGTGCCCTTGCCATAGACGGGGGAGGCGGCTACACCTTC.